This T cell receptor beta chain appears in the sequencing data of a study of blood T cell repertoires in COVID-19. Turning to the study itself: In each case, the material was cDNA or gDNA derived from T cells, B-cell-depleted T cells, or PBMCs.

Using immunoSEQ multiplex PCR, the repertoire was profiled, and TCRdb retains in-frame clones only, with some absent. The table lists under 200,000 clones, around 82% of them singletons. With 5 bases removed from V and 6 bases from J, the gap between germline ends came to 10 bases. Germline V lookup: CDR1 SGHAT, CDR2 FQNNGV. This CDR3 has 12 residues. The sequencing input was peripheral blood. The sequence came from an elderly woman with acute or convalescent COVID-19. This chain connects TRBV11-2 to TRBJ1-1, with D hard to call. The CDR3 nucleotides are TGTGCCAGCAGCCCCGTCGGGGCTGAAGCTTTCTTT. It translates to CASSPVGAEAFF.